This T cell receptor (beta chain) was captured by sequencing in a study of blood T cell repertoires in COVID-19. The overall study: T cells, B-cell-depleted T cells, or PBMCs provided the cDNA or gDNA that served as material.

Per the study methods: Nucleated cell counts were estimated from reference gene primer amplification. Assay: immunoSEQ multiplex PCR; the TCRdb copy retains only in-frame clones and omits some. That table is the source of V, J and clone size, and D and trimming were worked out from the DNA. The sample contains 100,000 to 150,000 clones, approximately 84% of which appear only once. What was sequenced was peripheral blood. The clonotype comes from a woman in her sixties with acute or convalescent COVID-19.

The CDR3 loop reads CASSDPGRGGYTF. The CDR3 bases are TGTGCCAGCAGCGACCCGGGGAGGGGTGGCTACACCTTC. The chain employs TRBV5-8 and TRBJ1-2, with D possibly TRBD1 on 5 matching bases. V was pared by 4 bases and J by 7 bases, with 14 bases between. The germline V gene has CDR1 SGHTS and CDR2 YDEGEE. The length of the CDR3 is 13 residues.